This entry features one TCR beta chain sequence. Its antigen is undetermined. The CDR3 is 13 residues long. Per the germline V gene, CDR1 is MNHEY and CDR2 is SVGAGI. With V trimmed by 8 bases and J by 8 bases, 10 bases remained unmatched. This record belongs to a study of cytomegalovirus exposure and HLA in healthy donors. Researchers ran the PCR with 60 Vbeta and 13 Jbeta primers. Here immunoSEQ multiplex PCR was the method, and the copy in TCRdb shows in-frame clones only, minus some. The sample holds about 260,000 clones, roughly 70% seen once. Whole-study findings and limits: TCR beta chains associated with HLA were, in a later analysis, more clonally expanded than equally common others. Follow-up analysis seemed to connect common viral pathogens with several of the most significant clusters identified.

The V gene is TRBV6-5, the J gene TRBJ1-2, with TRBD1 matching over 8 bases. The sequenced material came from PBMCs. The TCR was taken from a female donor in good health and CMV-seronegative. In DNA, the CDR3 is TGTGCCAGCCGCGACAGGGGTGTAGGCGGCTACACCTTC. Protein: CASRDRGVGGYTF.